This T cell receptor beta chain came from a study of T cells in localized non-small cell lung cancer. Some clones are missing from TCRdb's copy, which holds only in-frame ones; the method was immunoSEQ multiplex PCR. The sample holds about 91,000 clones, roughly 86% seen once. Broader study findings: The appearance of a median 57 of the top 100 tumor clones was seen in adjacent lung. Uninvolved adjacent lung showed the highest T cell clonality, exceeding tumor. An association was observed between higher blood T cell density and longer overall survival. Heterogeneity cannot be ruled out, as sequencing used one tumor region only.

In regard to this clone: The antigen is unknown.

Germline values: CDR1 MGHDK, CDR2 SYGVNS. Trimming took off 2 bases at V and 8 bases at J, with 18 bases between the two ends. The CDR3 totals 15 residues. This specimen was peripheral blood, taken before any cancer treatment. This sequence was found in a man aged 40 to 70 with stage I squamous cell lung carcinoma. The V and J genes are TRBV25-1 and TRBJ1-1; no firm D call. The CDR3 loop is CASSERVAGLREAFF. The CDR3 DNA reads TGTGCCAGCAGTGAAAGGGTGGCAGGACTCCGCGAAGCTTTCTTT.